This T cell receptor (beta chain) emerged from a study of blood T cell repertoires in COVID-19. Germline V gene sequence: CDR1 SGHNT, CDR2 YENEEA. The CDR3 spans 13 residues. The germline V and J ends were trimmed by 5 bases and 5 bases, with 12 bases remaining between them. Clones were sequenced by immunoSEQ multiplex PCR, and TCRdb holds only the in-frame ones, with some missing. The sample consists of 200,000 to 250,000 clones, roughly 79% of them appearing once. The sequence was obtained from a woman between 45 and 65 years old with acute COVID-19. This sequence joins TRBV11-3 and TRBJ2-5, with D uncertain. Sequenced sample: PBMCs or T cells enriched from blood (not recorded which). CDR3 coding DNA: TGTGCCAGCAGCCCGAGGATCGGGGAGACCCAGTACTTC. Amino acids: CASSPRIGETQYF.